A selection of T cell receptor beta chains follows, all from one sample in a study of cytomegalovirus exposure and HLA in healthy donors. TCRdb's table, derived via immunoSEQ multiplex PCR, lists solely in-frame clones and lacks some. This table lists 70,000 or so clones. Specimen: PBMCs. Every receptor here comes from a female donor in good health and CMV-seropositive. Each CDR3 is given without its conserved first and last residue. Fields, in order: CDR3 protein, D gene, V gene. A D gene is named only where the DNA matches it firmly.

ASSLGQGHEKLF	TRBD1	TRBV5-1
ASSQDPGQLGYT	NA	TRBV4-3
TSSPPGLAGEGYNEQF	NA	TRBV1
ASSPKRWGHPYGYT	NA	TRBV18
ASPLRDREVGTEAF	TRBD1	TRBV6-9
ASSVREESPLH	NA	TRBV6-1
ASRTIDRLAGANVLT	NA	TRBV5-6
AWSQLAGGDNEQF	TRBD2	TRBV30
ASSPTDSGNTIY	NA	TRBV18
ASRLRPGEGTEAF	NA	TRBV5-1
AWSDGTVTNYGYT	TRBD1	TRBV30
ASGTRPYEQY	TRBD2	TRBV6-5
ASSLEQGADYEQY	TRBD1	TRBV5-1
ASSQAPGGTEAF	TRBD1	TRBV4-3
ASSALPGQGRNYGYT	TRBD1	TRBV9
ASSPGLQETQY	NA	TRBV11-2
ASRQAAGIDYGYT	NA	TRBV7-2
ASSLFAGSSYNEQF	NA	TRBV5-6
ASRGGALGYT	NA	TRBV28
ASSRTENTEAF	NA	TRBV7-7
ASSSGQGNPNTGELF	TRBD1	TRBV5-4
ASSTPGQGSDEQY	TRBD1	TRBV19
ASSQLAGGLAPGTDTQY	TRBD2	TRBV4-3
AWSVGLLVAYEQY	TRBD2	TRBV30
ACLGVNREKLF	NA	TRBV2
ASSSGLSAGELF	NA	TRBV7-8
AWSVPGDLRDNEQF	NA	TRBV30
ASSATSGSEGETQY	TRBD2	TRBV6-1
AIRDRGPTDTQY	TRBD1	TRBV10-3